The 18 T cell receptor beta chains below were found in one sample sequenced in a study of vaccination effects on CD4 cells after COVID-19. Cells that had been cultured for less than 13 days were the source of isolated CD4+ T cells. Of the BNT162b2 and mRNA-1273 vaccines, participants received two doses of one or the other. The data were produced by immunoSEQ multiplex PCR, yet TCRdb's version contains in-frame clones alone and is incomplete. The sample yields approximately 66,000 clones, more than 60% seen once. For these TCRs, the target antigens are not known. The source was CD4+ T cells from PBMCs cultured without peptide, collected after COVID-19 vaccination. These receptors were taken from a human donor who received a COVID-19 vaccine.

The rearrangement joins TRBV5-1 to TRBJ2-1; D is ambiguous. Germline CDR1 reads SGHRS; CDR2 reads YFSETQ. This CDR3 is built from 16 residues. Trimming removed 3 bases from V and 0 bases from J, with 13 bases in between. The DNA for the CDR3 is TGCGCCAGCAGCTCCTTTCGGAAAAGCTCCTACAATGAGCAGTTCTTC. It encodes CASSSFRKSSYNEQFF.

V is TRBV3-1 (or the pseudogene TRBV3-2) and J is TRBJ1-6, with 7 positions matching TRBD1. The CDR3 loop spans 13 amino acids. Trimming took 5 bases from V and 7 from J; bases not matched to a gene: 2. Per the germline V gene, CDR1 is LGHDT and CDR2 is YNNKEL (reference sequence). The CDR3 region is CASSSDRNSPLHF. CDR3 nucleotides: TGTGCCAGCAGCTCGGACAGGAATTCACCCCTCCACTTT.

The rearrangement joins TRBV11-2 to TRBJ2-7; maybe TRBD2 (5 bases). V was clipped by 3 bases and J by 4 bases, with 10 bases between them. This CDR3 has 13 amino acids. Germline V gene lookup returns CDR1 SGHAT and CDR2 FQNNGV. The CDR3 region is CASSLGPGYEQYV. CDR3 nucleotide sequence: TGTGCCAGCAGCTTGGGCCCGGGGTACGAGCAGTACGTC.

This clone has only one observation. The CDR3 region has the DNA TGTGCCAGCAGAACCGGGACCCGGAGCACAGATACGCAGTATTTT. Translation: CASRTGTRSTDTQYF. The chain recombines TRBV4-2 with TRBJ2-3; D could derive from TRBD1 or TRBD2 (5 bases each). V lost 6 bases, J lost 0 bases, and 13 bases lay in between. The CDR3 loop spans 15 amino acids. In germline, CDR1 is LGHNA, CDR2 YNFKEQ.

This clone showed up just a few times. This chain joins TRBV10-2 and TRBJ2-1; 9 bases agree with TRBD1. The CDR3 totals 17 residues. J gave up 1 base and V 4 bases, and 8 bases lay outside the gene matches. Per the germline V gene, CDR1 is WSHSY and CDR2 is SAAADI. The CDR3 spells CASSGESDRGSYNEQFF. The CDR3 DNA follows: TGCGCCAGCAGTGGGGAATCCGACAGGGGGTCCTACAATGAGCAGTTCTTC.

The chain links TRBV11-3 to TRBJ2-5, with D perhaps matching TRBD1 or TRBD2 (5 bases each). This CDR3 contains 14 residues. Trimming removed 2 bases at V and 5 bases at J, with 12 bases between. Per the germline V gene, CDR1 is SGHNT and CDR2 is YENEEA. The DNA for the CDR3 is TGTGCCAGCAGCTTATCGAGGGGTTCGGAGACCCAGTACTTC. Translating gives CASSLSRGSETQYF.

The gene calls are TRBV6-5 and TRBJ1-5; D gene ambiguous. Germline V gene lookup returns CDR1 MNHEY and CDR2 SVGAGI. Trimming took 0 bases from V and 6 from J, leaving 6 bases between them. The CDR3 spans 13 residues. This CDR3 is CASSYSISQPQHF. DNA of the CDR3: TGTGCCAGCAGTTACTCGATCAGTCAGCCCCAGCATTTT.

This sequence joins TRBV27 and TRBJ2-4; D is ambiguous. V was shortened by 9 bases and J by 0 bases, with 21 bases between the two germline ends. Looked up from germline, CDR1 is MNHEY and CDR2 is SMNVEV (reference sequence). The CDR3 is 17 residues long. The CDR3: CASSTMQADLAKNIQYF. The CDR3 DNA is TGTGCCAGTAGTACTATGCAAGCAGATCTAGCCAAAAACATTCAGTACTTC.

This sequence joins TRBV6-4 and TRBJ2-2, with 11 bases that match TRBD2. The CDR3 covers 16 residues. The junction had 5 bases not matched to a gene; V was cut back by 4 bases and J by 4 bases. Looked up from germline, CDR1 is MRHNA and CDR2 is SNTAGT. The CDR3 is CASSGLAGSSTGELFF. The CDR3 DNA reads TGTGCCAGCAGTGGACTAGCGGGGTCGAGCACCGGGGAGCTGTTTTTT.

This chain uses TRBV30 with TRBJ2-2; D is perhaps TRBD2 (5 bases). The V end lost 4 bases, the J end lost 9 bases, and 15 bases lay between the germline ends. Per germline, CDR1 GTSNPN and CDR2 SVGIG (reference sequence). This CDR3 is built from 13 residues. As DNA, the CDR3 is TGTGCCTGGAAATTACACGGGGAACGGGAGCTGTTTTTT. It is translated as CAWKLHGERELFF.

This rearrangement joins TRBV5-8 to TRBJ1-4, with TRBD1 matching over 7 bases. From germline, CDR1 is SGHTS and CDR2 YDEGEE. There are 15 residues in the CDR3. Trimming removed 5 bases from V and 2 bases from J; junction bases left unmatched: 6. The CDR3 sequence: CASRYQTGTNEKLFF. CDR3 nucleotide sequence: TGTGCCAGCAGATACCAGACAGGGACTAATGAAAAACTGTTTTTT. Full variable domain (remainder filled in from reference TRBV5-8 and TRBJ1-4): EAGVTQSPTHLIKTRGQQATLRCSPISGHTSVYWYQQALGLGLQFLLWYDEGEERNRGNFPPRFSGRQFPNYSSELNVNALELEDSALYLCASRYQTGTNEKLFFGSGTQLSVL.

The genes are TRBV6-1 and TRBJ1-5; D unresolved. Between the trimmed V and J ends, which lost 2 bases and 2 bases, there was a span of 4 bases. This CDR3 is built from 13 residues. The germline CDR1 and CDR2 sequences are MNHNS and SASEGT. As DNA, the CDR3 is TGTGCCAGCAGTGAAAGTGGCAATCAGCCCCAGCATTTT. Residues: CASSESGNQPQHF.

CDR3 region: CAGAATETSFFSYNEQFF. CDR3 nucleotides: TGTGCCGGGGCGGCTACGGAGACTAGTTTTTTCTCCTACAATGAGCAGTTCTTC. The V call is TRBV21-1, the J call TRBJ2-1; the table's D call of TRBD2 was not tested on the DNA. TRBV21-1 is a known pseudogene. The CDR3 has 18 residues.

This clone was seen a few times. The chain has TRBV12-3 or TRBV12-4 and TRBJ1-1, with TRBD1 identical over 8 bases. The CDR3 sequence is 13 residues long. Losses at the gene ends were 6 bases for V and 6 bases for J; bases not matched to a gene: 6. In nucleotides, the CDR3 is TGTGCCAGCAGGGACAGGGCAAATTCTGAAGCTTTCTTT. Amino acid sequence: CASRDRANSEAFF.

The CDR3 spells CASSEGPGNIQYF. The CDR3 DNA reads TGTGCCAGCAGTGAGGGTCCGGGAAACATTCAGTACTTC. The V and J genes are TRBV12-3 or TRBV12-4 and TRBJ2-4; maybe TRBD2 (5 bases). This CDR3 contains 13 residues. Trimming left V 5 bases short and J 6 bases short, with 11 bases between.

The sample holds a few counts of this clone. The chain couples TRBV27 to TRBJ2-7; 7 bases fit TRBD1. The CDR3 totals 13 residues. Losses at the gene ends were 6 bases for V and 3 bases for J; bases not matched to a gene: 5. Germline loops: CDR1 MNHEY, CDR2 SMNVEV (reference sequence). The CDR3 DNA reads as TGTGCCAGCAGACGACAGGGCGTCTACGAGCAGTACGTC. Translation gives CASRRQGVYEQYV.

The CDR3 DNA sequence: TGTGCCAGCAGGACCGGGACAGGGACCTACGAGCAGTACGTC. It translates to CASRTGTGTYEQYV. The chain uses TRBV6-6 and TRBJ2-7; 9 bases line up with TRBD1. Unmatched junction bases numbered 5, after V lost 6 bases and J lost 2 bases. In germline, CDR1 is MNHNY, CDR2 SVGAGI (reference sequence). The CDR3 consists of 14 residues.

This sequence joins TRBV5-6 and TRBJ2-5; possibly TRBD1 or TRBD2 for D (5 bases each). CDR1 is SGHDT and CDR2 is YYEEEE in the germline V gene. Deletions cut 2 bases from V and 5 bases from J, with 13 bases between. The CDR3 has 14 amino acids. This CDR3 reads CASSFAGTRETQYF. Written as DNA, the CDR3 is TGTGCCAGCAGCTTTGCCGGGACCCGCGAGACCCAGTACTTC.